This TCR beta chain was recorded in a study of lymphopenia after photon versus proton radiotherapy. General observations from the study: Only patients who died were analyzed for survival; proton advantage is unproven.

Sequencing was performed with immunoSEQ multiplex PCR; in TCRdb, only in-frame clones are kept and a portion is missing. The data contain tens of thousands of clones, more than 75% of them seen just once; the ten biggest clones take up about a tenth. The CDR3 is 15 amino acids. As to this clone: Its specificity is unknown.

This sequence was found in an elderly man with esophageal cancer. Sample: peripheral blood, taken from a patient treated with proton-based radiotherapy. The chain is built from TRBV21-1 and TRBJ1-2; TRBD1 is the table's D call, not checked against the DNA. TRBV21-1 constitutes a pseudogene. For the CDR3, the DNA is TGTGCCAGCAGCAAATCATTAGGGACAGGGGATGGCTACACCTTC. As protein: CASSKSLGTGDGYTF.